The sample holds one count of the clone carrying this T cell receptor (beta chain). This CDR3 has 12 residues. CDR1 LGHDT and CDR2 YNNKEL come from the germline V gene (reference sequence). V was pared by 4 bases and J by 8 bases, with 11 bases between. Survey-level TCR beta sequencing used the immunoSEQ assay. The method was immunoSEQ multiplex PCR; TCRdb's version includes in-frame clones alone and lacks a portion of them. This table holds some 48,000 clones, about 92% found once. The chain employs TRBV3-1 (or the pseudogene TRBV3-2) and TRBJ1-2; D might be TRBD1 (5 bases). The sample consisted of PBMCs. The receptor's source is a man aged 40-49 years with rheumatoid arthritis. CDR3 bases: TGTGCCAGCAGCCTTACAGAGGGGGGCTACACCTTC. It yields the protein CASSLTEGGYTF.